The 6 T cell receptor beta chains below were found in one sample sequenced in a study of T cells after posttransplantation cyclophosphamide. Here immunoSEQ multiplex PCR was the method, and the copy in TCRdb shows in-frame clones only, minus some. The sample has about 3,200 clones, none seen only once. Treatment was busulfan-fludarabine conditioning, a marrow graft, and cyclophosphamide on days +3 and +4. This material consisted of PBMCs, taken after allogeneic stem cell transplant with posttransplant cyclophosphamide. The origin of the receptors is a female patient over 55 who received an allogeneic stem cell transplant from a related donor and was CMV-positive. T cells may partly derive from the graft donor.

This clone appeared many times. This chain connects TRBV30 to TRBJ2-1, with unresolved D. From germline, CDR1 is GTSNPN and CDR2 SVGIG (reference sequence). The V end lost 0 bases, the J end lost 10 bases, and 13 bases lay between the germline ends. CDR3 size: 13 residues. The CDR3 bases are TGTGCCTGGAGTGTACAGAGTAGGCACGAGCAGTTCTTC. It encodes CAWSVQSRHEQFF.

This clone was detected ten times or more. The chain couples TRBV6-5 to TRBJ2-7, with TRBD1 matching over 8 bases. The germline V gene has CDR1 MNHEY and CDR2 SVGAGI. CDR3 length: 15 residues. V trimming: 6 bases; J trimming: 4 bases; junction bases outside the gene matches: 11. This CDR3 reads CASSRTGQGDYEQYF. The CDR3 DNA is TGTGCCAGCAGCAGGACCGGACAGGGTGATTACGAGCAGTACTTC.

The V call is TRBV9, the J call TRBJ1-2, with no clear D. This CDR3 is 16 amino acids long. V was cut by 1 base and J by 7 bases, with 20 bases left in between. In germline, CDR1 is SGDLS, CDR2 YYNGEE. CDR3 amino acids: CASSVNQGFGTAGYTF. The CDR3 DNA reads as TGTGCCAGCAGCGTAAATCAAGGGTTCGGAACGGCTGGCTACACCTTC.

This clone was observed many times. V and J are TRBV7-8 and TRBJ1-1; D is uncertain. The CDR3 is made up of 13 amino acids. Germline values: CDR1 SGHVS, CDR2 FQNEAQ. V lost 8 bases and J lost 3, with 13 bases in between. The CDR3 loop reads CASALLRDTEAFF. In nucleotides, the CDR3 is TGTGCCAGCGCCTTGCTCCGGGACACTGAAGCTTTCTTT.

This clone was counted ten times or more. This sequence joins TRBV11-2 and TRBJ2-7; perhaps TRBD2 as D (7 bases). Looked up from germline, CDR1 is SGHAT and CDR2 is FQNNGV. The CDR3 totals 13 residues. V was clipped by 3 bases and J by 2 bases, with 8 bases between them. CDR3 coding DNA: TGTGCCAGCAGCTTGGGGGGGCCCTACGAGCAGTACTTC. It specifies CASSLGGPYEQYF.

There are many counts of this clone. The chain links TRBV28 to TRBJ1-2; the D gene is possibly TRBD1 (5 bases). CDR1 MDHEN and CDR2 SYDVKM come from the germline V gene. The CDR3 sequence is 12 residues long. V dropped 5 bases and J dropped 8 bases, with 12 bases sitting between them. For the CDR3, the DNA is TGTGCCAGCAGTCGGGGGGAAATCGGCTACACCTTC. It codes for CASSRGEIGYTF.